Listed below are T cell receptor beta chains from one sample, sequenced in a study of shared clonotypes between healthy human individuals. Sequenced by immunoSEQ multiplex PCR; TCRdb stores in-frame clones only, minus some. The sample yields roughly 1 million clones, about 76% seen once. The sequenced material came from memory CD4+ T cells sorted from blood. These receptor sequences come from a man younger than 35 in good health. Each CDR3 is given with its conserved first and last residue. The order of the fields is V gene, J gene, clone size, D gene, CDR3 protein, CDR3 DNA. D genes are given only for firm matches. The size entry is marked missing in some rows and otherwise reads once, few, many or a size class.

v_gene: TRBV27
j_gene: TRBJ2-1
abundance: NA
d_gene: TRBD2
CDR3aa: CASSLFGLAGGISYNEQFF
CDR3nt: TGTGCCAGCAGTTTATTTGGACTAGCGGGGGGGATTTCCTACAATGAGCAGTTCTTC

v_gene: TRBV6-5
j_gene: TRBJ1-6
abundance: few
d_gene: TRBD1
CDR3aa: CASSRTGGSPLHF
CDR3nt: TGTGCCAGCAGCCGAACAGGGGGTTCACCCCTCCACTTT

v_gene: TRBV9
j_gene: TRBJ2-1
abundance: NA
d_gene: TRBD1
CDR3aa: CASSVAGQGINEQFF
CDR3nt: TGTGCCAGCAGCGTAGCAGGACAGGGGATCAATGAGCAGTTCTTC

v_gene: TRBV27
j_gene: TRBJ2-1
abundance: NA
d_gene: TRBD1
CDR3aa: CASSLTHGTGVDILEQFF
CDR3nt: TGTGCCAGCAGTTTAACCCATGGGACAGGGGTCGACATCCTTGAGCAGTTCTTC

v_gene: TRBV11-2
j_gene: TRBJ1-2
abundance: NA
d_gene: NA
CDR3aa: CASSLGIGGSYGYTF
CDR3nt: TGTGCCAGCAGCTTAGGTATAGGGGGAAGCTATGGCTACACCTTC

v_gene: TRBV30
j_gene: TRBJ2-1
abundance: NA
d_gene: NA
CDR3aa: CAWRPPQFYNEQFF
CDR3nt: TGTGCCTGGAGGCCCCCACAGTTTTACAATGAGCAGTTCTTC

v_gene: TRBV13
j_gene: TRBJ2-1
abundance: NA
d_gene: NA
CDR3aa: CASSLDLTGLSYNEQFF
CDR3nt: TGTGCCAGCAGCTTAGACCTTACAGGGCTCTCCTACAATGAGCAGTTCTTC

v_gene: TRBV7-9
j_gene: TRBJ1-2
abundance: NA
d_gene: NA
CDR3aa: CASSRGEGYGYTF
CDR3nt: TGTGCCAGCAGTCGGGGTGAGGGGTATGGCTACACCTTC

v_gene: TRBV7-2
j_gene: TRBJ2-1
abundance: NA
d_gene: NA
CDR3aa: CASSRTLGQFF
CDR3nt: TGTGCCAGCAGCCGCACTCTGGGGCAGTTCTTC

v_gene: TRBV18
j_gene: TRBJ2-5
abundance: NA
d_gene: NA
CDR3aa: CASSPWRFQETQYF
CDR3nt: TGTGCCAGCTCACCGTGGAGATTCCAAGAGACCCAGTACTTC

v_gene: TRBV5-4
j_gene: TRBJ2-5
abundance: NA
d_gene: TRBD2
CDR3aa: CASSPPGLAGQETQYF
CDR3nt: TGTGCCAGCAGCCCCCCAGGACTAGCGGGGCAAGAGACCCAGTACTTC